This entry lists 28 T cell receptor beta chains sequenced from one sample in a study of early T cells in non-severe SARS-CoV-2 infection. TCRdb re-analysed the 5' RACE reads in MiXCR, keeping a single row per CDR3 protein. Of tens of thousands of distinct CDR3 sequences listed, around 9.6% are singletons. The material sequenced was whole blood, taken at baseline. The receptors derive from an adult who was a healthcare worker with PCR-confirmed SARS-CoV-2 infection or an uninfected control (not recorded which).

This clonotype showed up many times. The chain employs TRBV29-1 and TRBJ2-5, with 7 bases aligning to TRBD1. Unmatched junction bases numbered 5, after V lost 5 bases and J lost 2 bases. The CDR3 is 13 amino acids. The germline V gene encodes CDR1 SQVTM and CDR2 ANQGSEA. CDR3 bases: TGCAGCGTTCGGACAGGCCTACAAGAGACCCAGTACTTC. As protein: CSVRTGLQETQYF.

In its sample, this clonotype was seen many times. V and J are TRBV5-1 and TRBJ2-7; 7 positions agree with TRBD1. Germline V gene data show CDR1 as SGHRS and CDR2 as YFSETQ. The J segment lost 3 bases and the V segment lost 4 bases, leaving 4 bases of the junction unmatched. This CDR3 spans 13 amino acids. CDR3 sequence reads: CASSTGQVYEQYF. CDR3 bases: TGCGCCAGCAGCACTGGACAGGTCTACGAGCAGTACTTC.

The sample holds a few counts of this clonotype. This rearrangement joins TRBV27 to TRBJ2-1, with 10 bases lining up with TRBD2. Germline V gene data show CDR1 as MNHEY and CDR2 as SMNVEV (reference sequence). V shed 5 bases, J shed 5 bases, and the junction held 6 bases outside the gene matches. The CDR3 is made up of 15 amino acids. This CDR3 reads CASSPIAGGNNEQFF. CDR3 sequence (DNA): TGTGCCAGCAGTCCGATAGCGGGAGGAAACAATGAGCAGTTCTTC.

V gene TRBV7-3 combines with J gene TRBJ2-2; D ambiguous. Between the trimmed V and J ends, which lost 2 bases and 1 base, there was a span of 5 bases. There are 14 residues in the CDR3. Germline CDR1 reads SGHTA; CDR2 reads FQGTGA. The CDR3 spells CASSLFENTGELFF. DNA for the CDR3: TGTGCCAGCAGCTTATTCGAGAACACCGGGGAGCTGTTTTTT.

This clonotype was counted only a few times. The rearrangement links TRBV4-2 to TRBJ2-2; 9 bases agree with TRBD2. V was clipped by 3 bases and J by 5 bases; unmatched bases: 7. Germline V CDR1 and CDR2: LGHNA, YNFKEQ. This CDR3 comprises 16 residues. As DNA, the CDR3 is TGTGCCAGCAGCCACGGTAGCGGGAGAGGGACCGGGGAGCTGTTTTTT. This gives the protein CASSHGSGRGTGELFF.

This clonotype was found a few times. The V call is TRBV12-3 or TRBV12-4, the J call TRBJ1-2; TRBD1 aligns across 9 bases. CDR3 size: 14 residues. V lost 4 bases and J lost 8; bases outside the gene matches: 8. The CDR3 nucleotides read TGTGCCAGCAGTTCGGGACAGGGCAATTTCGGCTACACCTTC. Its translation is CASSSGQGNFGYTF.

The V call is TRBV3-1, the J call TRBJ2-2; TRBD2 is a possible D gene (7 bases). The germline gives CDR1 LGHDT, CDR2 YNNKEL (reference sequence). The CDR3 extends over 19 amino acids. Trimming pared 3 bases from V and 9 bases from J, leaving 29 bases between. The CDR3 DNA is TGTGCCAGCAGCCACCCCCTGCTTAGGAGGGGGGGGTTCGGGCGGGAGCTGTTTTTT. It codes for CASSHPLLRRGGFGRELFF.

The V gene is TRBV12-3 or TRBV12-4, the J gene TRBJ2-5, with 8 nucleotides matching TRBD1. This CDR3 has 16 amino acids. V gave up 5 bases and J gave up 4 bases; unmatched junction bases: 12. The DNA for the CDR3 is TGTGCCAGCAGTCCAGAGACAGGGGCAGGAGGAGAGACCCAGTACTTC. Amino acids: CASSPETGAGGETQYF.

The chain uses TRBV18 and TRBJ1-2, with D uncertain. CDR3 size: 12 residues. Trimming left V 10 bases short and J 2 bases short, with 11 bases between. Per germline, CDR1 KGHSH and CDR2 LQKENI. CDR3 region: CATQEQNYGYTF. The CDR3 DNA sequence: TGTGCCACCCAGGAGCAAAACTATGGCTACACCTTC.

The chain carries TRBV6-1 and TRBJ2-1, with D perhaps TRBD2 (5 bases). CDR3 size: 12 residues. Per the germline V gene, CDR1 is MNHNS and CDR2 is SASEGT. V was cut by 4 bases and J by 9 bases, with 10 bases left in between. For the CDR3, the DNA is TGTGCCAGCAGTGGCACTAGTCTTGAGCAGTTCTTC. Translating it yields CASSGTSLEQFF.

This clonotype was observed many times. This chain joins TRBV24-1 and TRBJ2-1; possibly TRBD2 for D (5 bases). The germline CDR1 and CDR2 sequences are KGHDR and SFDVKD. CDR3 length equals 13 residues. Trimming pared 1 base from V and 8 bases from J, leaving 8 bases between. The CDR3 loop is CATSDLSGDEQFF. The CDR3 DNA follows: TGTGCCACCAGTGATTTATCCGGGGATGAGCAGTTCTTC.

For the CDR3, the DNA is TGCGCCAGCACCGCCGGGACGGAGGGTTCACCCCTCCACTTT. This translates into CASTAGTEGSPLHF. The chain carries TRBV10-1 and TRBJ1-6; a possible D gene is TRBD1 (5 bases). This CDR3 comprises 14 residues. Trimming removed 7 bases at V and 9 bases at J, with 16 bases between. The germline gives CDR1 WNHNN, CDR2 SYGVQD (reference sequence).

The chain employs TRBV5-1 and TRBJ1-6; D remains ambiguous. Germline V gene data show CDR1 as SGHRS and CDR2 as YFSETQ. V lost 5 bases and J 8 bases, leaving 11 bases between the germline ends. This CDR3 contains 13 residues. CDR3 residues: CASSMAPDSPLHF. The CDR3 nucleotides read TGCGCCAGCAGTATGGCCCCGGATTCACCCCTCCACTTT.

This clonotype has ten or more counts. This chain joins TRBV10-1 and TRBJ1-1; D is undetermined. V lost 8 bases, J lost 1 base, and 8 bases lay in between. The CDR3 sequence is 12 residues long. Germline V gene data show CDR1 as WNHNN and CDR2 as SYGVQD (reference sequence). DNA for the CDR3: TGCGCCAGCTCTTCTCCGAACACTGAAGCTTTCTTT. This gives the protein CASSSPNTEAFF.

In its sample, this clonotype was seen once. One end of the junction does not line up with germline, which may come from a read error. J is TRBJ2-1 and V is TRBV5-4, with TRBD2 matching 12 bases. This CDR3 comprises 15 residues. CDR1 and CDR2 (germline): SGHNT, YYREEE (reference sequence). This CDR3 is CARSSTSGRIEEQFF. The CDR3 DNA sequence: TGTGCCAGAAGCTCTACTAGCGGGAGGATTGAGGAGCAGTTCTTC.

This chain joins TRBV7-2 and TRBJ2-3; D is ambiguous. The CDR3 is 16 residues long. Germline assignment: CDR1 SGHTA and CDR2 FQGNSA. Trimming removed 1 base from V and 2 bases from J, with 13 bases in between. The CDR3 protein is CASSLGATTFTDTQYF. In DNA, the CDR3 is TGTGCCAGCAGCTTAGGGGCGACCACGTTCACAGATACGCAGTATTTT.

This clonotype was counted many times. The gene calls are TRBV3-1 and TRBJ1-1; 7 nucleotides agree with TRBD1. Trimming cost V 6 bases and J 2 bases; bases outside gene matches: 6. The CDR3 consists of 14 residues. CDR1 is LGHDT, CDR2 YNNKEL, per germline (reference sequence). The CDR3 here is CASSSGQANTEAFF. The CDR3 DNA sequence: TGTGCCAGCAGTTCCGGACAGGCTAACACTGAAGCTTTCTTT.

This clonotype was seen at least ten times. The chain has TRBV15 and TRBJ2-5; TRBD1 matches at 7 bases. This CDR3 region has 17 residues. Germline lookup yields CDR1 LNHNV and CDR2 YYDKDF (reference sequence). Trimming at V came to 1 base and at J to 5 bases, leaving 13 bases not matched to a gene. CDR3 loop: CATSRGGSRGLEETQYF. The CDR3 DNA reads TGTGCCACCAGCAGAGGAGGGTCAAGGGGGCTCGAGGAGACCCAGTACTTC.

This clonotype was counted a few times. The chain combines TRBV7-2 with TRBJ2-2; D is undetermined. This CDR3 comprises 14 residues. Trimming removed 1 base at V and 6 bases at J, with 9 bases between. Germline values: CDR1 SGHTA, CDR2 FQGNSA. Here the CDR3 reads CASSLGRVAGELFF. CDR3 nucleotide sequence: TGTGCCAGCAGCTTAGGAAGGGTCGCCGGGGAGCTGTTTTTT.

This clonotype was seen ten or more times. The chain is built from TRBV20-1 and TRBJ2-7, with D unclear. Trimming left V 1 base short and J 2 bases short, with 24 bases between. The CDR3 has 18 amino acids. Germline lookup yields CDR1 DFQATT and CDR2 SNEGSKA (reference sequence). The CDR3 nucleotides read TGCAGTGCTAGAGCTAAAGATCCGGTCAACCGATTTCCCTACGAGCAGTACTTC. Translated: CSARAKDPVNRFPYEQYF.

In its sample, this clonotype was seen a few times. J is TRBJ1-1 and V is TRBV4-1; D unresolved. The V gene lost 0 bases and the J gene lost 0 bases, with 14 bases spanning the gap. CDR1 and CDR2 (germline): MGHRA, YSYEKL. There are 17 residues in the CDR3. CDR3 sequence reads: CASSQEGFGRVNTEAFF. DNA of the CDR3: TGCGCCAGCAGCCAAGAAGGCTTTGGACGCGTGAACACTGAAGCTTTCTTT.

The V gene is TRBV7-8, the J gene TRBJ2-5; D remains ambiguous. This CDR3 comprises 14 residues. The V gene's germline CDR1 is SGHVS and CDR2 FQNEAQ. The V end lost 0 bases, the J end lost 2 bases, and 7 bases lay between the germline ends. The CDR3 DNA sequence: TGTGCCAGCAGCTTAGCCCCCGGGCAAGAGACCCAGTACTTC. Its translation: CASSLAPGQETQYF.

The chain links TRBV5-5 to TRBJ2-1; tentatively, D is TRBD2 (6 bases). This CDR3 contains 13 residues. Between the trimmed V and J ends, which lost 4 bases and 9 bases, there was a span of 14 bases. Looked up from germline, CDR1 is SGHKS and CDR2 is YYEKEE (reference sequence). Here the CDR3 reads CASSPGAVREQFF. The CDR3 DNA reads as TGTGCCAGCAGCCCGGGAGCCGTCCGTGAGCAGTTCTTC.

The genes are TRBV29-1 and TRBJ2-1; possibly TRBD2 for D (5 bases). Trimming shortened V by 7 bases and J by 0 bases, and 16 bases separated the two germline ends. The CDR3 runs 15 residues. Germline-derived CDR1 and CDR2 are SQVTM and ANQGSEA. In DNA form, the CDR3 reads TGCAGCGCTCCTATTAGCGCGAACTCCTACAATGAGCAGTTCTTC. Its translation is CSAPISANSYNEQFF.

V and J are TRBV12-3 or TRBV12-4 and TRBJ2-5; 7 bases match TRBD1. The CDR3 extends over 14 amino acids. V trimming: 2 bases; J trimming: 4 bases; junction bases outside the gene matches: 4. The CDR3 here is CASSLNRGGETQYF. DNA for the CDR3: TGTGCCAGCAGTTTAAACAGGGGCGGAGAGACCCAGTACTTC.

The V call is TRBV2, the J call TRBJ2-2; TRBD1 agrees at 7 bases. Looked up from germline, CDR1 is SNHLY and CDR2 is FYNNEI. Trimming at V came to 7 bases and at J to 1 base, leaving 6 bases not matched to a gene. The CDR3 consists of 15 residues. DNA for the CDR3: TGTGCCAGCAAAGAACAGGGGATGAACACCGGGGAGCTGTTTTTT. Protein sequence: CASKEQGMNTGELFF.

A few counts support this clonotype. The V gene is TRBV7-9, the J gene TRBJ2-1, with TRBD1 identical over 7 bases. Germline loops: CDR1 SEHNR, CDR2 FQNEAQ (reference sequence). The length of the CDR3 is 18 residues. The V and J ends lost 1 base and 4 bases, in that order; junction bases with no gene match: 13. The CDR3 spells CASSLESRTGGSYNEQFF. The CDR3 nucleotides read TGTGCCAGCAGCTTAGAGTCTAGGACAGGCGGCTCGTACAATGAGCAGTTCTTC.

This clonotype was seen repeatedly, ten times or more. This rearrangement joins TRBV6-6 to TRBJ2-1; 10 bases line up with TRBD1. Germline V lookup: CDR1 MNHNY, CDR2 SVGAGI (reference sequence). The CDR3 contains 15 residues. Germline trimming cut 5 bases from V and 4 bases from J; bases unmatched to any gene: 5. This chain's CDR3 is CASSPGQGGYNEQFF. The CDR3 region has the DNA TGTGCCAGCAGTCCCGGACAGGGGGGATACAATGAGCAGTTCTTC.